Included here is one TCR beta chain sequence, with context. The germline V and J ends were trimmed by 6 bases and 7 bases, with 12 bases remaining between them. The CDR3 length is 13 residues. These data originate in a study of blood T cells in healthy people across ages. Alongside a J-beta primer mix, a sample-barcoded 5' primer served in a second PCR lasting roughly 6 to 11 cycles. TCRdb re-called the 5' RACE reads with MiXCR, one entry per CDR3 protein. The table records over a million distinct CDR3 sequences, 45% of them present only once. The sequence came from a woman aged 55-70 years in good health. The chain carries TRBV12-3 or TRBV12-4 and TRBJ1-4; D remains unclear. Material for sequencing was blood. CDR3 residues: CASRRAGGEKLFF. The DNA of the CDR3 is TGTGCCAGCAGGCGGGCAGGCGGTGAAAAACTGTTTTTT.